This TCR beta chain was observed in a study of shared clonotypes between healthy human individuals. Several immunoSEQ plates held equal portions of the genomic DNA taken from each subset. The table came from immunoSEQ multiplex PCR; TCRdb's copy has only in-frame clones and leaves some out. This table has 2 million to 2.5 million clones, approximately 90% appearing once. Per the germline V gene, CDR1 is SGHRS and CDR2 is YFSETQ. The V segment lost 4 bases and the J segment 0 bases; nucleotides outside the gene matches: 8. This CDR3 comprises 17 residues. This clone was observed a single time. The chain has TRBV5-1 and TRBJ2-2; 8 positions agree with TRBD1. What was sequenced was naive CD4+ T cells from PBMCs. Specified subset: CD45RA+ positively selected. This receptor was identified in a young man in good health. Some clones in this sample may be carry-over from other donors' samples. As DNA, the CDR3 is TGCGCCAGCAGCCAGAGACGGGGACAGGCGAACACCGGGGAGCTGTTTTTT. This encodes CASSQRRGQANTGELFF. Complete variable domain (other parts from reference TRBV5-1 and TRBJ2-2): KAGVTQTPRYLIKTRGQQVTLSCSPISGHRSVSWYQQTPGQGLQFLFEYFSETQRNKGNFPGRFSGRQFSNSRSEMNVSTLELGDSALYLCASSQRRGQANTGELFFGEGSRLTVL.